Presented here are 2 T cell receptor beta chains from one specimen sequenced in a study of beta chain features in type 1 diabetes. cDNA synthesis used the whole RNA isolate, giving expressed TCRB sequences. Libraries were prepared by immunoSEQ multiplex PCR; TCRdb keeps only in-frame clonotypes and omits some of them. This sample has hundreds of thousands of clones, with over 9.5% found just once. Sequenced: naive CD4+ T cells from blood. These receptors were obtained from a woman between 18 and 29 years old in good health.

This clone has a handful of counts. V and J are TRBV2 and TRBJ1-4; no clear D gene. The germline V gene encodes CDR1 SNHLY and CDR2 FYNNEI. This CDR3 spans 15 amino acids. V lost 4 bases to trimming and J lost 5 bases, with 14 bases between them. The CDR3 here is CASSAGRHSNEKLFF. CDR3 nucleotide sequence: TGTGCCAGCAGTGCTGGTAGACACTCCAATGAAAAACTGTTTTTT.

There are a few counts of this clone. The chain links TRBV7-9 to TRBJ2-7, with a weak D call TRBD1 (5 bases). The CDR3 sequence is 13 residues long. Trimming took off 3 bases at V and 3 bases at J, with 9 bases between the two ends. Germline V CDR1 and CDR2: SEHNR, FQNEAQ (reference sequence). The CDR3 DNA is TGTGCCAGCAGCTTCCAGGGTGTCTACGAGCAGTACTTC. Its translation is CASSFQGVYEQYF.